This entry is about one T cell receptor beta chain. Trimming removed 3 bases from V and 7 bases from J; junction bases left unmatched: 9. Germline V gives CDR1 SGHTA, CDR2 FQGNSA. The length of the CDR3 is 14 residues. The sample originates from a study of blood T cell repertoires in COVID-19. Study-level background: The study drew acute and convalescent COVID-19 samples from the United States, Italy and Spain. Sample material is recorded as cDNA or gDNA derived from T cells, B-cell-depleted T cells, or PBMCs.

Per the authors' pipeline: By means of reference gene primer amplification, nucleated cell counts were estimated. The assay was immunoSEQ multiplex PCR, and TCRdb's table has in-frame clones only and misses some. That table supplies the V and J calls and clone size; D and trimming were determined from the DNA. There are 45,000 to 55,000 clones in the sample; roughly 82% occur only once, and just under 25% lies in the top ten. The TCR was taken from a woman older than 75 with acute or convalescent COVID-19. The chain has TRBV7-2 and TRBJ2-7; 7 nucleotides match TRBD1. Sequencing was done on a sample of peripheral blood. CDR3 nucleotide sequence: TGTGCCAGCAGCTTGGGGACAGTCCCATCGGAGCAGTACTTC. This sequence encodes CASSLGTVPSEQYF.